These 9 T cell receptor beta chains were sequenced from one sample in a study of CD8 T cells in ankylosing spondylitis. TCRdb called the 5' RACE reads again in MiXCR, with one record for every CDR3 protein. The sample has approximately 25,000 distinct CDR3 sequences, about 17% seen once. Sequencing used blood. The receptors originated from a male donor with ankylosing spondylitis or in good health (not recorded which).

This clonotype was observed at least ten times. The chain combines TRBV7-9 with TRBJ2-2, with D possibly matching TRBD2 (6 bases). This CDR3 has 14 amino acids. V was pared by 5 bases and J by 7 bases, with 14 bases between. Germline V gives CDR1 SEHNR, CDR2 FQNEAQ (reference sequence). For the CDR3, the DNA is TGTGCCAGCAGCCAAGGAGGGCTCGGCGGGGAGCTGTTTTTT. Its protein is CASSQGGLGGELFF.

The chain couples TRBV5-1 to TRBJ2-7; D unclear. V was shortened by 0 bases and J by 4 bases, with 11 bases between the two germline ends. Per the germline V gene, CDR1 is SGHRS and CDR2 is YFSETQ. CDR3 length: 14 residues. The CDR3 spells CASSLEGIQYEQYF. The CDR3 DNA reads TGCGCCAGCAGCTTGGAAGGCATCCAATACGAGCAGTACTTC.

The V gene is TRBV12-1, the J gene TRBJ1-1; TRBD1 reflects the table's D call only, with no check against the DNA. TRBV12-1 is an annotated pseudogene. CDR3 length equals 14 residues. The CDR3 protein is CASSYGTQGTEAFF. For the CDR3, the DNA is TGTGCCAGCAGCTACGGGACCCAGGGGACTGAAGCTTTCTTT.

This clonotype has a count of ten or more. V and J are TRBV24-1 and TRBJ2-1, with 7 bases lining up with TRBD2. Germline V gene sequence: CDR1 KGHDR, CDR2 SFDVKD. J was trimmed by 8 bases and V by 4 bases; bases with no gene match: 16. The CDR3 runs to 17 residues. The CDR3: CATSEIPGTTKRDEQFF. The CDR3 region has the DNA TGTGCCACCAGTGAGATTCCCGGGACTACTAAACGAGATGAGCAGTTCTTC.

This clonotype was found a few times. The genes are TRBV5-1 and TRBJ2-3; 10 positions agree with TRBD2. Germline CDR1 and CDR2: SGHRS and YFSETQ. The CDR3 length is 16 residues. After removal of 2 bases from V and 5 bases from J, the junction contained 8 bases not matched to a gene. The CDR3, as DNA: TGCGCCAGCAGCTTTCCGGGACTAGCGTCCCGAGATACGCAGTATTTT. Encoded protein: CASSFPGLASRDTQYF.

The genes are TRBV7-3 and TRBJ2-3; possibly TRBD1 or TRBD2 for D (6 bases each). Trimming took off 5 bases at V and 4 bases at J, with 16 bases between the two ends. Germline V gives CDR1 SGHTA, CDR2 FQGTGA. CDR3 length: 15 residues. The CDR3 DNA reads TGTGCCAGCAGCCCCCTGGGGGGCGCGGCAGATACGCAGTATTTT. Its translation: CASSPLGGAADTQYF.

The sample holds many counts of this clonotype. The CDR3 DNA reads as TGTGCCAGCAGCCGGGAACTAGGTCAAGCAGATACGCAGTATTTT. Amino acids: CASSRELGQADTQYF. The genes are TRBV4-2 and TRBJ2-3, with D perhaps TRBD2 (5 bases). This CDR3 is built from 15 residues. CDR1 is LGHNA and CDR2 is YNFKEQ in the germline V gene. Trimming cost V 4 bases and J 4 bases, with 15 bases left between them.

DNA for the CDR3: TGTGCCAGCAGCCTAAGGGCAGCAACTAATGAAAAACTGTTTTTT. As protein: CASSLRAATNEKLFF. This rearrangement joins TRBV7-2 to TRBJ1-4; D is uncertain. This CDR3 has 15 residues. Between the trimmed V and J ends, which lost 5 bases and 0 bases, there was a span of 10 bases. CDR1 and CDR2 (germline): SGHTA, FQGNSA. Full variable domain (outside the CDR3, taken from reference TRBV7-2 and TRBJ1-4): GAGVSQSPSNKVTEKGKDVELRCDPISGHTALYWYRQSLGQGLEFLIYFQGNSAPDKSGLPSDRFSAERTGGSVSTLTIQRTQQEDSAVYLCASSLRAATNEKLFFGSGTQLSVL.

The sample holds many counts of this clonotype. The chain employs TRBV4-1 and TRBJ2-7; possibly TRBD2 for D (5 bases). CDR3 size: 15 residues. V lost 1 base to trimming and J lost 2 bases, with 12 bases between them. Germline V gene data show CDR1 as MGHRA and CDR2 as YSYEKL. The CDR3 loop reads CASSQAASRTYEQYF. The CDR3 nucleotides are TGCGCCAGCAGCCAAGCGGCTAGCCGGACCTACGAGCAGTACTTC.